The 28 T cell receptor beta chains below all came from one sample that was sequenced in a study of blood T cell repertoires in COVID-19. Sequencing was performed with immunoSEQ multiplex PCR; in TCRdb, only in-frame clones are kept and a portion is missing. The sample holds about 370,000 clones, just over 90% seen once. Sequenced: PBMCs or T cells enriched from blood (not recorded which). These receptors all stem from a woman aged 40-49 years who had been exposed to COVID-19.

The chain joins TRBV19 to TRBJ2-2; TRBD1 matches at 8 bases. Germline CDR1 and CDR2: LNHDA and SQIVND (reference sequence). V shed 5 bases, J shed 6 bases, and the junction held 8 bases outside the gene matches. This CDR3 has 15 residues. CDR3 protein: CASSPRTGSSGELFF. The CDR3 DNA reads as TGTGCCAGTAGTCCGCGGACAGGGAGTTCCGGGGAGCTGTTTTTT.

The chain uses TRBV24-1 and TRBJ2-3, with TRBD2 matching 11 bases. The CDR3 is 16 residues long. Germline-derived CDR1 and CDR2 are KGHDR and SFDVKD. J lost 0 bases, V lost 5 bases, and 3 bases had no gene match. The CDR3 reads CATSGLAGTSTDTQYF. CDR3 DNA sequence: TGTGCCACCAGTGGACTAGCGGGGACTAGCACAGATACGCAGTATTTT.

The chain employs TRBV18 and TRBJ1-5; perhaps TRBD1 as D (6 bases). V lost 1 base to trimming and J lost 10 bases, with 11 bases between them. The CDR3 length is 13 residues. CDR1 and CDR2 from the germline V gene are KGHSH and LQKENI. CDR3 DNA sequence: TGTGCCAGCTCACCACTTGGGGGGGCACCCCAGCATTTT. Residues: CASSPLGGAPQHF.

V is TRBV15 and J is TRBJ2-7, with unresolved D. V lost 0 bases to trimming and J lost 0 bases, with 6 bases between them. CDR1 and CDR2 (germline): LNHNV, YYDKDF (reference sequence). CDR3 length: 14 residues. In DNA, the CDR3 is TGTGCCACCAGCAGAGATCTATCCTCCTACGAGCAGTACTTC. Translation gives CATSRDLSSYEQYF.

The CDR3 protein is CASSLVGLQETQYF. Written as DNA, the CDR3 is TGTGCCAGCAGCTTGGTGGGACTGCAAGAGACCCAGTACTTC. The chain links TRBV5-4 to TRBJ2-5; the D gene is possibly TRBD2 (6 bases). The CDR3 extends over 14 amino acids. Germline-derived CDR1 and CDR2 are SGHNT and YYREEE (reference sequence). V lost 0 bases to trimming and J lost 2 bases, with 8 bases between them.

V usage is TRBV18 and J usage is TRBJ1-4; 8 nucleotides agree with TRBD1. The V and J ends lost 2 bases and 10 bases, in that order; junction bases with no gene match: 21. Per germline, CDR1 KGHSH and CDR2 LQKENI. The CDR3 is 19 residues long. CDR3 residues: CASSPGFMDRDSLPGKLFF. In nucleotides, the CDR3 is TGTGCCAGCTCACCAGGGTTCATGGACAGGGACAGCCTTCCCGGAAAACTGTTTTTT.

The gene calls are TRBV30 and TRBJ2-1; D is unclear. From germline, CDR1 is GTSNPN and CDR2 SVGIG (reference sequence). Trimming removed 3 bases from V and 3 bases from J, with 12 bases in between. The CDR3 extends over 14 amino acids. CDR3 amino acids: CAWSPPIFYNEQFF. The CDR3 nucleotides read TGTGCCTGGAGCCCCCCTATATTCTACAATGAGCAGTTCTTC.

The chain has TRBV13 and TRBJ1-5, with D tentatively TRBD1 (5 bases). Germline V lookup: CDR1 PRHDT, CDR2 FYEKMQ (reference sequence). The CDR3 extends over 15 amino acids. Trimming pared 0 bases from V and 9 bases from J, leaving 15 bases between. The CDR3 DNA sequence: TGTGCCAGCAGCTTAGGGCGGGGGGGACTTTTGCCCCAGCATTTT. Translating it yields CASSLGRGGLLPQHF.

The chain has TRBV7-2 and TRBJ1-1; TRBD1 might be the D (6 bases). CDR3 size: 16 residues. Trimming pared 4 bases from V and 8 bases from J, leaving 23 bases between. Germline CDR1 and CDR2: SGHTA and FQGNSA. The CDR3 nucleotides read TGTGCCAGCAGCTCCAACGAAAGGGGGAATGGGATGGAAGCTTTCTTT. Translated: CASSSNERGNGMEAFF.

Comment on this clone: Its ends do not fully match the called genes, so a read error is possible. The CDR3 reads CASSLAVGGRSHNEQFF. CDR3 in DNA: TGTGCCAGCAGCTTAGCAGTGGGGGGGCGCTCCCACAATGAGCAGTTCTTC. The chain combines TRBV7-6 with TRBJ2-1; D possibly corresponds to TRBD2 (7 bases). CDR3 length equals 17 residues. Germline V gene sequence: CDR1 SGHVS, CDR2 FNYEAQ.

CDR3 sequence reads: CASSHLPGQKNTEAFF. The CDR3 region has the DNA TGTGCCAGCTCACATTTACCGGGACAGAAGAACACTGAAGCTTTCTTT. The J gene is TRBJ1-1, the V gene TRBV18; 7 nucleotides agree with TRBD1. CDR1 KGHSH and CDR2 LQKENI come from the germline V gene. The CDR3 runs 16 residues. V shed 4 bases and J 1 base; nucleotides not matched to a gene: 9.

There are a few counts of this clone. This chain links TRBV9 with TRBJ1-3; D might be TRBD1 (6 bases). Germline V lookup: CDR1 SGDLS, CDR2 YYNGEE. The CDR3 is 14 amino acids. The ends were cut back, 4 bases at V and 0 bases at J, with 8 bases in the middle. As DNA, the CDR3 is TGTGCCAGCAGCCTACAGGGCTCTGGAAACACCATATATTTT. It is translated as CASSLQGSGNTIYF.

The V gene is TRBV11-3, the J gene TRBJ1-2; D is uncertain. The CDR3 has 13 residues. Trimming left V 1 base short and J 4 bases short, with 7 bases between. Germline-derived CDR1 and CDR2 are SGHNT and YENEEA. DNA of the CDR3: TGTGCCAGCAGCTTAGGGACTGGCTATGGCTACACCTTC. Translation gives CASSLGTGYGYTF.

The chain uses TRBV11-3 and TRBJ2-3; maybe TRBD1 (5 bases). Germline CDR1 and CDR2: SGHNT and YENEEA. This CDR3 has 19 residues. Trimming removed 3 bases at V and 1 base at J, with 23 bases between. This CDR3 reads CASSFRRTGPQRGTDTQYF. DNA for the CDR3: TGTGCCAGCAGCTTTCGGCGAACAGGACCCCAACGAGGCACAGATACGCAGTATTTT. The full variable domain, rest sourced from reference TRBV11-3 and TRBJ2-3, is EAGVVQSPRYKIIEKKQPVAFWCNPISGHNTLYWYLQNLGQGPELLIRYENEEAVDDSQLPKDRFSAERLKGVDSTLKIQPAELGDSAVYLCASSFRRTGPQRGTDTQYFGPGTRLTVL.

This chain links TRBV19 with TRBJ1-2; 9 bases are shared with TRBD1. Per the germline V gene, CDR1 is LNHDA and CDR2 is SQIVND (reference sequence). The V gene end was trimmed by 3 bases and the J gene end by 3 bases; junction bases not matched to a gene: 5. CDR3 length equals 15 residues. The CDR3: CASSIRTGADYGYTF. In DNA form, the CDR3 reads TGTGCCAGTAGTATCAGGACAGGGGCTGACTATGGCTACACCTTC.

This chain joins TRBV19 and TRBJ1-2, with 7 bases fitting TRBD1. J gave up 5 bases and V 1 base, and 13 bases lay outside the gene matches. Germline loops: CDR1 LNHDA, CDR2 SQIVND (reference sequence). The length of the CDR3 is 17 residues. The CDR3 is CASSIVALGTEEYGYTF. The CDR3 bases are TGTGCCAGTAGTATAGTTGCGTTGGGGACAGAAGAATATGGCTACACCTTC.

The rearrangement joins TRBV30 to TRBJ2-5, with 10 bases that match TRBD2. Losses at the gene ends were 0 bases for V and 4 bases for J; bases not matched to a gene: 8. The CDR3 totals 16 residues. Per germline, CDR1 GTSNPN and CDR2 SVGIG (reference sequence). CDR3 sequence: CAWSVGAGGPRETQYF. DNA for the CDR3: TGTGCCTGGAGTGTAGGAGCGGGAGGGCCGCGAGAGACCCAGTACTTC.

CDR3 loop: CASSPGAEQFF. The CDR3 bases are TGTGCCAGCAGCCCAGGGGCGGAGCAGTTCTTC. The chain has TRBV7-9 and TRBJ2-1; D perhaps matches TRBD1 (6 bases). This CDR3 has 11 amino acids. Germline V lookup: CDR1 SEHNR, CDR2 FQNEAQ (reference sequence). Trimming cost V 5 bases and J 10 bases, with 9 bases left between them.

The genes are TRBV10-1 and TRBJ1-5; D is unclear. The ends were cut back, 3 bases at V and 9 bases at J, with 12 bases in the middle. The CDR3 spans 13 residues. Germline assignment: CDR1 WNHNN and CDR2 SYGVQD (reference sequence). The DNA for the CDR3 is TGCGCCAGCAGTGAAACCTCCTCGGGGCCCCAGCATTTT. It translates to CASSETSSGPQHF.

The chain uses TRBV19 and TRBJ1-3, with 10 nucleotides matching TRBD1. The J segment lost 3 bases and the V segment lost 6 bases, leaving 8 bases of the junction unmatched. Germline CDR1 is LNHDA and CDR2 is SQIVND (reference sequence). This CDR3 is built from 16 residues. The CDR3 DNA follows: TGTGCCAGTAGCAAGCGACAGGGGGCCAGTGGAAACACCATATATTTT. Encoded protein: CASSKRQGASGNTIYF.

This clone appeared once. The chain links TRBV13 to TRBJ1-3, with D uncertain. V was shortened by 3 bases and J by 1 base, with 4 bases between the two germline ends. Germline assignment: CDR1 PRHDT and CDR2 FYEKMQ (reference sequence). The CDR3 spans 13 residues. The CDR3 sequence: CASSFGSGNTIYF. The CDR3 coding sequence is TGTGCCAGCAGCTTCGGTTCTGGAAACACCATATATTTT.

The chain has TRBV24-1 and TRBJ2-1; the match to TRBD2 covers 10 bases. CDR3 size: 17 residues. CDR1 KGHDR and CDR2 SFDVKD come from the germline V gene. Unmatched junction bases numbered 8, after V lost 3 bases and J lost 4 bases. The CDR3 DNA reads as TGTGCCACCAGTGATAGAGCTAGCGGGGGTAAATACAATGAGCAGTTCTTC. It is translated as CATSDRASGGKYNEQFF.

The V gene is TRBV24-1, the J gene TRBJ2-1; D perhaps matches TRBD2 (6 bases). Germline-derived CDR1 and CDR2 are KGHDR and SFDVKD. This CDR3 comprises 15 residues. V shed 4 bases and J shed 1 base, with 10 bases lying between them. The CDR3: CATSDPGTSYNEQFF. Here the CDR3 DNA reads TGTGCCACCAGTGACCCCGGGACTTCCTACAATGAGCAGTTCTTC.

The chain combines TRBV12-5 with TRBJ2-5, with unresolved D. The CDR3 covers 14 residues. Trimming took 1 base from V and 9 from J, leaving 15 bases between them. Germline CDR1 LGHNT, CDR2 FRNRAP. The CDR3 protein is CASGLAPGATAQYF. The DNA for the CDR3 is TGTGCTAGTGGTTTGGCGCCAGGCGCCACGGCCCAGTACTTC.

The chain links TRBV2 to TRBJ1-1; no definite D call. Germline CDR1 is SNHLY and CDR2 is FYNNEI. This CDR3 is built from 13 residues. Trimming left V 6 bases short and J 0 bases short, with 8 bases between. CDR3 DNA: TGTGCCAGCAGCGGGGAGATGAACACTGAAGCTTTCTTT. Translation: CASSGEMNTEAFF.

This clone was seen just once. V and J are TRBV5-6 and TRBJ1-2, with no clear D. V was cut by 2 bases and J by 4 bases, with 18 bases left in between. The CDR3 is 16 amino acids. Germline loops: CDR1 SGHDT, CDR2 YYEEEE. The CDR3 DNA reads as TGTGCCAGCAGCTTCTCGGACGCCGCGGGTGGCTATGGCTACACCTTC. It yields the protein CASSFSDAAGGYGYTF.

The chain uses TRBV2 and TRBJ1-2; D not resolved. Trimming pared 5 bases from V and 0 bases from J, leaving 4 bases between. Germline CDR1 is SNHLY and CDR2 is FYNNEI. The CDR3 consists of 12 residues. The CDR3 loop is CASSPSNYGYTF. As DNA, the CDR3 is TGTGCCAGCAGTCCCTCTAACTATGGCTACACCTTC.

This chain uses TRBV5-4 with TRBJ2-7, with 13 bases lining up with TRBD2. There are 15 residues in the CDR3. CDR1 is SGHNT, CDR2 YYREEE, per germline (reference sequence). Trimming removed 4 bases from V and 6 bases from J; junction bases left unmatched: 7. The CDR3 nucleotides are TGTGCCAGCAGCCCCGGACTAGCGGGGGTAGGCGAGCAGTACTTC. It specifies CASSPGLAGVGEQYF.